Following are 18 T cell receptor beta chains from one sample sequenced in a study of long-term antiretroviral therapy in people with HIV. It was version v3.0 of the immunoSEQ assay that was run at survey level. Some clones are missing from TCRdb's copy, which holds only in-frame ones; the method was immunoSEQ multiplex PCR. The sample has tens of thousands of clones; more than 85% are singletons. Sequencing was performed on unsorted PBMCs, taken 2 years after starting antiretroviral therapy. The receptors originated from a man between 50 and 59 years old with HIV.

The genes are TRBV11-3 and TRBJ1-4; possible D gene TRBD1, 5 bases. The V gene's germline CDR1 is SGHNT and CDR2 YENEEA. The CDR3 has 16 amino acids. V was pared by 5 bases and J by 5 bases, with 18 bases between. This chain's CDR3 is CASSPGTGGLNEKLFF. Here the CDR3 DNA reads TGTGCCAGCAGCCCCGGGACCGGAGGCTTGAATGAAAAACTGTTTTTT.

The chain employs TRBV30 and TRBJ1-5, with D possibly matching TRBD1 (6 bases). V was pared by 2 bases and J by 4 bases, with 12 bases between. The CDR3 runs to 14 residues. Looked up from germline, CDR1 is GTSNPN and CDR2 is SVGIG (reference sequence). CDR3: CAWSTGGPNQPQHF. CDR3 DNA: TGTGCCTGGAGTACCGGGGGCCCTAATCAGCCCCAGCATTTT.

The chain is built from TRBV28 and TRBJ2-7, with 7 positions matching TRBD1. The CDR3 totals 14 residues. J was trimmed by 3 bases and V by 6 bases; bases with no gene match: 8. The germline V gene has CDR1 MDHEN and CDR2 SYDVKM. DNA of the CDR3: TGTGCCAGCAGGCGAGACCGGGACAGCTACGAGCAGTACTTC. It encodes CASRRDRDSYEQYF.

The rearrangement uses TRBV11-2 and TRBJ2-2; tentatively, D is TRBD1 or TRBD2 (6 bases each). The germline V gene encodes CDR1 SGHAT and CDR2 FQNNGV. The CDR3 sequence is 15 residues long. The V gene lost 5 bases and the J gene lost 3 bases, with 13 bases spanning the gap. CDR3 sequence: CASSEGGGYTGELFF. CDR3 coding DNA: TGTGCCAGCAGCGAAGGAGGGGGTTACACCGGGGAGCTGTTTTTT.

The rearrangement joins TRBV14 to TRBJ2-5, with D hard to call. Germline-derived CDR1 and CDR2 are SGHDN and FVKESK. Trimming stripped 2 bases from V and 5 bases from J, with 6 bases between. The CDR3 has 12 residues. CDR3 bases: TGTGCCAGCAGCCAAATCAGGGAGACCCAGTACTTC. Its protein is CASSQIRETQYF.

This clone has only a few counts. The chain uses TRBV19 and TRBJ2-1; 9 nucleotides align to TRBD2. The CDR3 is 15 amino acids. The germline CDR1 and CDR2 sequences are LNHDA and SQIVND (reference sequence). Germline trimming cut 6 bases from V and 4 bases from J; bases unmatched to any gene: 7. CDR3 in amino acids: CASRSWLAGYNEQFF. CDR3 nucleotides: TGTGCCAGTAGATCCTGGCTAGCGGGGTACAATGAGCAGTTCTTC.

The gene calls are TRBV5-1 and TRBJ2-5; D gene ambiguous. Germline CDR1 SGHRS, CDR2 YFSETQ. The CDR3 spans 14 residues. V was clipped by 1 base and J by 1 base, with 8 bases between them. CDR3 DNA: TGCGCCAGCAGCTTGTCCCCCTCCCAAGAGACCCAGTACTTC. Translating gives CASSLSPSQETQYF.

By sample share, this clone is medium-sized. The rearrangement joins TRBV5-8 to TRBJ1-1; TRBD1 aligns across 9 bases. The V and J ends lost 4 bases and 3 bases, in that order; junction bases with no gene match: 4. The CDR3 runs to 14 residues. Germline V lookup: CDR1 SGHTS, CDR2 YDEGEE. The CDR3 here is CASSTRQGDTEAFF. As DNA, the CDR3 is TGTGCCAGCAGCACCCGACAGGGGGACACTGAAGCTTTCTTT.

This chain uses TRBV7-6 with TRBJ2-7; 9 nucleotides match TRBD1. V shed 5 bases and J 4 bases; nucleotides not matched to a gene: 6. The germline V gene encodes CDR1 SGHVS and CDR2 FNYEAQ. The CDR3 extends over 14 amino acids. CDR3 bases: TGTGCCAGCAGCATACAGGGGGCTAAGTACGAGCAGTACTTC. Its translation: CASSIQGAKYEQYF.

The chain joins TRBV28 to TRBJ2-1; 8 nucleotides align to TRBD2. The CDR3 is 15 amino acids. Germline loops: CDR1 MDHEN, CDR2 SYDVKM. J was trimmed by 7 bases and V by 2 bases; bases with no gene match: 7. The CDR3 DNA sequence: TGTGCCAGCAGTTTAGTATCTGCTAGCGGGAATGAGCAGTTCTTC. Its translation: CASSLVSASGNEQFF.

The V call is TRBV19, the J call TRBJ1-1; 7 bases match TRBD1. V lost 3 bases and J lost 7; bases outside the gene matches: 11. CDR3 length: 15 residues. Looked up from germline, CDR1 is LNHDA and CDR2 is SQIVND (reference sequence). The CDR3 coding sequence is TGTGCCAGTAGTATTGGGCGGACAGGAGAATATGAAGCTTTCTTT. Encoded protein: CASSIGRTGEYEAFF.

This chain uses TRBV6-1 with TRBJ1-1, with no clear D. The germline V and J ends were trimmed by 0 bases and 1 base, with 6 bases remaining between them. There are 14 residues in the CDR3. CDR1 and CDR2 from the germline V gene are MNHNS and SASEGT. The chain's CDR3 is CASSEAGPNTEAFF. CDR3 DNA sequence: TGTGCCAGCAGTGAAGCTGGGCCGAACACTGAAGCTTTCTTT.

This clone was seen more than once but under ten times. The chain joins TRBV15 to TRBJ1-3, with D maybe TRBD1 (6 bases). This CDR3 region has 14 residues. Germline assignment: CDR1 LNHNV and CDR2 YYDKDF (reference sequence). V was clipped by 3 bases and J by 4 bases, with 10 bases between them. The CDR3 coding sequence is TGTGCCACCAGCAGCAGGGGTTCCGGAAACACCATATATTTT. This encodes CATSSRGSGNTIYF.

CDR3 sequence (DNA): TGTGCCAGCAGTAAAAGCCTCATGGTTCAGGGGAGGACCTACGAGCAGTACTTC. Residues: CASSKSLMVQGRTYEQYF. The chain carries TRBV27 and TRBJ2-7; D tentatively fits TRBD1 or TRBD2 (6 bases each). V shed 5 bases and J shed 2 bases, with 25 bases lying between them. The CDR3 loop spans 18 amino acids. In germline, CDR1 is MNHEY, CDR2 SMNVEV (reference sequence).

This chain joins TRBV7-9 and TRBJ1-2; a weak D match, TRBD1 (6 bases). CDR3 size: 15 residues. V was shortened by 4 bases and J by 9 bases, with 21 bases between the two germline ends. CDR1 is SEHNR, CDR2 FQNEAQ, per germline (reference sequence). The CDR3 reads CASSSGQLVGGSYTF. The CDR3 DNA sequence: TGTGCCAGCAGCTCAGGACAGCTCGTGGGTGGTAGCTACACCTTC.

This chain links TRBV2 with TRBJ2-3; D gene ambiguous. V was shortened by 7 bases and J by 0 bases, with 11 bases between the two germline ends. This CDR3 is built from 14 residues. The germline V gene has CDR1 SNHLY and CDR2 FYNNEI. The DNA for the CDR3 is TGTGCCAGCACATTTTCGTCTAGCACAGATACGCAGTATTTT. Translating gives CASTFSSSTDTQYF.

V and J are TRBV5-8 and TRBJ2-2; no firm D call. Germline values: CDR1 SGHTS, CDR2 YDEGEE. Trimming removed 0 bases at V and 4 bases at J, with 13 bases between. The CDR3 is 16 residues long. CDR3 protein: CASSLGPGPSTGELFF. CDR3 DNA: TGTGCCAGCAGCTTGGGCCCGGGCCCGAGCACCGGGGAGCTGTTTTTT. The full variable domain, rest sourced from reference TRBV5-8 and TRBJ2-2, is EAGVTQSPTHLIKTRGQQATLRCSPISGHTSVYWYQQALGLGLQFLLWYDEGEERNRGNFPPRFSGRQFPNYSSELNVNALELEDSALYLCASSLGPGPSTGELFFGEGSRLTVL.

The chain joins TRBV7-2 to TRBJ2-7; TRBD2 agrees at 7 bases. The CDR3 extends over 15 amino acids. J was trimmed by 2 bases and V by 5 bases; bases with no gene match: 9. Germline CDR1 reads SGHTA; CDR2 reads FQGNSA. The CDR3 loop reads CASSRMAGDPYEQYF. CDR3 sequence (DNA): TGTGCCAGCAGCCGGATGGCGGGGGACCCCTACGAGCAGTACTTC. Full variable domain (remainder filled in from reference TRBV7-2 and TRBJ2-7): GAGVSQSPSNKVTEKGKDVELRCDPISGHTALYWYRQSLGQGLEFLIYFQGNSAPDKSGLPSDRFSAERTGGSVSTLTIQRTQQEDSAVYLCASSRMAGDPYEQYFGPGTRLTVT.